The 26 T cell receptor beta chains below come from one sample, sequenced in a study of T-cell memory formation after mild COVID-19. TCRdb re-derived calls from the 5' RACE reads in MiXCR, one entry per CDR3 protein. The sample has approximately 150,000 distinct CDR3 sequences; roughly 21% are singletons. The sequenced sample was PBMCs or a T cell subset sorted from them (not recorded which). The receptor set was obtained from an adult woman who had mild COVID-19 (a few samples of this study predate the infection). Cell type and time point are not known.

This clonotype was detected many times. The chain employs TRBV7-2 and TRBJ2-7; D not resolved. Germline V CDR1 and CDR2: SGHTA, FQGNSA. CDR3 length: 11 amino acids. Trimming stripped 2 bases from V and 3 bases from J, with 2 bases between. DNA for the CDR3: TGTGCCAGCAGCTTATTCTACGAGCAGTACTTC. It specifies CASSLFYEQYF. The whole variable domain, remainder taken from reference TRBV7-2 and TRBJ2-7, is GAGVSQSPSNKVTEKGKDVELRCDPISGHTALYWYRQSLGQGLEFLIYFQGNSAPDKSGLPSDRFSAERTGGSVSTLTIQRTQQEDSAVYLCASSLFYEQYFGPGTRLTVT.

There are a few counts of this clonotype. The V call is TRBV5-1, the J call TRBJ1-2; TRBD1 matches 10 bases. V lost 4 bases and J lost 9; bases outside the gene matches: 12. The CDR3 totals 15 residues. CDR1 is SGHRS, CDR2 YFSETQ, per germline. As DNA, the CDR3 is TGCGCCAGCAGCCCTGTCCAGGGACAGGGGTCGCGCTACACCTTC. As protein: CASSPVQGQGSRYTF.

The chain couples TRBV20-1 to TRBJ2-7; a weak D match, TRBD1 (6 bases). CDR1 is DFQATT and CDR2 is SNEGSKA in the germline V gene (reference sequence). This CDR3 has 14 residues. Trimming shortened V by 5 bases and J by 3 bases, and 17 bases separated the two germline ends. In nucleotides, the CDR3 is TGCAGTGCTGGCTCACAGGGTATCCTCTACGAGCAGTACTTC. This encodes CSAGSQGILYEQYF.

This clonotype occurred a few times. This chain uses TRBV7-2 with TRBJ1-6, with 7 bases that match TRBD1. This CDR3 has 16 amino acids. Germline CDR1 SGHTA, CDR2 FQGNSA. Unmatched junction bases numbered 7, after V lost 7 bases and J lost 1 base. CDR3 sequence (DNA): TGTGCCAGCAACGGGGACAGCCTATCCTATAATTCACCCCTCCACTTT. This encodes CASNGDSLSYNSPLHF. The complete variable domain, with remaining parts taken from reference TRBV7-2 and TRBJ1-6, reads GAGVSQSPSNKVTEKGKDVELRCDPISGHTALYWYRQSLGQGLEFLIYFQGNSAPDKSGLPSDRFSAERTGGSVSTLTIQRTQQEDSAVYLCASNGDSLSYNSPLHFGNGTRLTVT.

This clonotype was found a few times. The chain couples TRBV6-2 or TRBV6-3 to TRBJ2-5; maybe TRBD2 (5 bases). Germline V gene sequence: CDR1 MNHEY, CDR2 SVGEGT. The length of the CDR3 is 13 residues. Trimming cost V 7 bases and J 5 bases, with 14 bases left between them. The CDR3 sequence is CASIRGSGETQYF. The CDR3 nucleotides read TGTGCCAGCATTCGTGGGTCGGGGGAGACCCAGTACTTC.

This clonotype counts as medium-sized. The V gene is TRBV7-9, the J gene TRBJ2-1; D is perhaps TRBD1 (5 bases). CDR1 and CDR2 (germline): SEHNR, FQNEAQ (reference sequence). The V end lost 6 bases, the J end lost 7 bases, and 16 bases lay between the germline ends. CDR3 length equals 14 residues. CDR3 amino acids: CASSLDSTRNEQFF. The CDR3 nucleotides are TGTGCCAGCAGTCTCGACAGTACGAGAAATGAGCAGTTCTTC.

V is TRBV5-1 and J is TRBJ1-2; D remains ambiguous. This CDR3 has 15 residues. The ends were cut back, 3 bases at V and 6 bases at J, with 18 bases in the middle. CDR1 and CDR2 (germline): SGHRS, YFSETQ. The CDR3 region is CASSSGMTSIDGYTF. The CDR3 nucleotides read TGCGCCAGCAGCTCCGGAATGACCTCTATCGATGGCTACACCTTC.

At least ten counts were recorded for this clonotype. The chain employs TRBV15 and TRBJ2-1, with 12 bases fitting TRBD2. V shed 2 bases and J 7 bases; nucleotides not matched to a gene: 6. Germline V gene sequence: CDR1 LNHNV, CDR2 YYDKDF (reference sequence). The CDR3 runs 16 residues. The CDR3 DNA reads as TGTGCCACCAGCAGATTCGGACTAGCGGGGCTTAATGAGCAGTTCTTC. Translating gives CATSRFGLAGLNEQFF.

This clonotype was detected a few times. This sequence joins TRBV28 and TRBJ2-7; the D call may be TRBD1 or TRBD2 (6 bases each). V was trimmed by 6 bases and J by 5 bases, leaving 23 bases between them. The V gene's germline CDR1 is MDHEN and CDR2 SYDVKM. The CDR3 contains 16 residues. The CDR3 DNA follows: TGTGCCAGCAGCCCCCACGAGTTCGGGGGCGGAAACGAGCAGTACTTC. It encodes CASSPHEFGGGNEQYF.

The V gene is TRBV7-9, the J gene TRBJ2-3; perhaps TRBD1 as D (5 bases). V was clipped by 2 bases and J by 12 bases, with 12 bases between them. Germline CDR1 and CDR2: SEHNR and FQNEAQ (reference sequence). This CDR3 region has 12 residues. The DNA for the CDR3 is TGTGCCAGCAGCTTAAGGGGAAGGAGTCAGTATTTT. Translated, it gives CASSLRGRSQYF.

The V gene is TRBV23-1, the J gene TRBJ1-1; D gene unclear. TRBV23-1 falls under the ORF class, with uncertain function. With 9 bases removed from V and 4 bases from J, the gap between germline ends came to 15 bases. The CDR3 runs 13 residues. The chain's CDR3 is CARTDWSGTEAFF. The DNA of the CDR3 is TGCGCCAGGACGGACTGGTCCGGCACTGAAGCTTTCTTT.

A few counts support this clonotype. The chain employs TRBV24-1 and TRBJ2-1; 10 positions agree with TRBD2. Losses at the gene ends were 2 bases for V and 7 bases for J; bases not matched to a gene: 7. Germline V gene sequence: CDR1 KGHDR, CDR2 SFDVKD. The CDR3 has 16 amino acids. The CDR3 protein is CATSDSDSGRLNEQFF. The CDR3 nucleotides are TGTGCCACCAGTGATTCGGATAGCGGGAGGTTAAATGAGCAGTTCTTC.

V is TRBV20-1 and J is TRBJ2-1; D uncertain. Trimming shortened V by 0 bases and J by 6 bases, and 18 bases separated the two germline ends. This CDR3 has 16 amino acids. Germline values: CDR1 DFQATT, CDR2 SNEGSKA (reference sequence). CDR3 residues: CSARDLLRAAINEQFF. The CDR3 DNA is TGCAGTGCTAGAGATCTACTACGGGCAGCGATCAATGAGCAGTTCTTC.

This clonotype was detected only a few times. The genes are TRBV7-3 and TRBJ2-4; 8 nucleotides match TRBD2. V lost 5 bases to trimming and J lost 6 bases; unmatched junction nucleotides: 9. This CDR3 has 15 amino acids. Germline values: CDR1 SGHTA, CDR2 FQGTGA. The CDR3 reads CASSPGGGLGNIQYF. The CDR3 bases are TGTGCCAGCAGCCCCGGGGGGGGGCTAGGAAACATTCAGTACTTC.

The V gene is TRBV11-2, the J gene TRBJ2-3; tentatively, D is TRBD1 (5 bases). The germline V gene has CDR1 SGHAT and CDR2 FQNNGV. The CDR3 spans 15 residues. The V end was cut by 1 base, the J end by 4 bases, with 12 bases between. For the CDR3, the DNA is TGTGCCAGCAGCTTAGTCCAGGCCAGGGCAGATACGCAGTATTTT. Translated: CASSLVQARADTQYF.

The V gene is TRBV5-5, the J gene TRBJ2-1, with D possibly matching TRBD2 (6 bases). Trimming took off 7 bases at V and 7 bases at J, with 9 bases between the two ends. CDR1 is SGHKS and CDR2 is YYEKEE in the germline V gene (reference sequence). This CDR3 contains 11 residues. The CDR3: CASGGANEQFF. In DNA, the CDR3 is TGTGCCAGCGGAGGGGCTAATGAGCAGTTCTTC.

This clonotype has only a few counts. The chain is built from TRBV12-3 or TRBV12-4 and TRBJ2-2; possibly TRBD2 for D (6 bases). The CDR3 sequence is 16 residues long. Trimming cost V 6 bases and J 2 bases, with 16 bases left between them. Here the CDR3 DNA reads TGTGCCAGCAGATACTCTCCGGGGGACAACACCGGGGAGCTGTTTTTT. Translation gives CASRYSPGDNTGELFF.

This chain joins TRBV5-1 and TRBJ2-5; TRBD1 agrees at 7 bases. Germline trimming cut 2 bases from V and 1 base from J; bases unmatched to any gene: 5. This CDR3 is 15 amino acids long. CDR1 and CDR2 (germline): SGHRS, YFSETQ. CDR3 DNA sequence: TGCGCCAGCAGCTTCGGGACAGAGACCCAAGAGACCCAGTACTTC. Protein sequence: CASSFGTETQETQYF.

The V call is TRBV18, the J call TRBJ2-6; 10 bases are shared with TRBD1. The CDR3 has 19 amino acids. With V trimmed by 4 bases and J by 0 bases, 9 bases remained unmatched. CDR1 and CDR2 (germline): KGHSH, LQKENI. The CDR3 here is CASSRRGGTGDSGANVLTF. The CDR3 nucleotides are TGTGCCAGCTCACGACGAGGGGGGACAGGGGACTCTGGGGCCAACGTCCTGACTTTC.

The table lists this clonotype with a count of one. The DNA for the CDR3 is TGCAGTGCTAGAGCCCCTACAGGGGGAGGCTACGAGCAGTACTTC. This codes for CSARAPTGGGYEQYF. V and J are TRBV20-1 and TRBJ2-7; 8 bases fit TRBD1. Germline values: CDR1 DFQATT, CDR2 SNEGSKA (reference sequence). The CDR3 runs to 15 residues. The V segment lost 1 base and the J segment 3 bases; nucleotides outside the gene matches: 8.

This clonotype was counted only a few times. The CDR3: CASSPFTGHSNQPQHF. The CDR3 region has the DNA TGTGCCAGCAGCCCCTTTACAGGGCATAGCAATCAGCCCCAGCATTTT. The chain joins TRBV7-8 to TRBJ1-5; TRBD1 is a possible D gene (6 bases). Per germline, CDR1 SGHVS and CDR2 FQNEAQ. V lost 5 bases, J lost 0 bases, and 14 bases lay in between. CDR3 length: 16 residues. Variable domain in full (rest from reference TRBV7-8 and TRBJ1-5): GAGVSQSPRYKVAKRGQDVALRCDPISGHVSLFWYQQALGQGPEFLTYFQNEAQLDKSGLPSDRFFAERPEGSVSTLKIQRTQQEDSAVYLCASSPFTGHSNQPQHFGDGTRLSIL.

This clonotype was seen a few times. This chain connects TRBV7-8 to TRBJ2-5; D not certain. CDR1 is SGHVS, CDR2 FQNEAQ, per germline. There are 13 residues in the CDR3. With 3 bases removed from V and 1 base from J, the gap between germline ends came to 6 bases. CDR3 nucleotides: TGTGCCAGCAGCTTTGTTAGCCAAGAGACCCAGTACTTC. Translating gives CASSFVSQETQYF.

The chain joins TRBV4-2 to TRBJ2-1, with D unresolved. Trimming removed 10 bases at V and 4 bases at J, with 20 bases between. Germline V gene sequence: CDR1 LGHNA, CDR2 YNFKEQ. CDR3 size: 15 residues. This CDR3 reads CATAPGPMLYNEQFF. The CDR3 DNA follows: TGTGCCACCGCCCCGGGTCCTATGCTTTACAATGAGCAGTTCTTC.

The J gene is TRBJ2-1, the V gene TRBV12-3 or TRBV12-4, with TRBD2 matching 9 bases. V trimming: 7 bases; J trimming: 6 bases; junction bases outside the gene matches: 13. The CDR3 loop spans 16 amino acids. The CDR3: CASTPMAGGLRNEQFF. Here the CDR3 DNA reads TGTGCCAGCACCCCTATGGCGGGAGGGCTCCGCAATGAGCAGTTCTTC.

In this sample, this clonotype turned up a few times. Here the CDR3 reads CASSRIRGTGHYEQYF. Written as DNA, the CDR3 is TGTGCCAGCAGTCGTATTCGAGGGACAGGACACTACGAGCAGTACTTC. V gene TRBV2 combines with J gene TRBJ2-7; TRBD1 matches at 8 bases. V lost 5 bases, J lost 3 bases, and 12 bases stayed unmatched. Germline V gives CDR1 SNHLY, CDR2 FYNNEI. The CDR3 has 16 residues.

The CDR3, as DNA: TGTGCCAGCACCAAGGGGGGCGGAGAGGGGAGTGAAAAACTGTTTTTT. Its translation: CASTKGGGEGSEKLFF. The chain couples TRBV9 to TRBJ1-4; a weak D match, TRBD1 (6 bases). V was clipped by 6 bases and J by 7 bases, with 22 bases between them. From germline, CDR1 is SGDLS and CDR2 YYNGEE. This CDR3 contains 16 residues. Full variable domain (missing parts from reference TRBV9 and TRBJ1-4): DSGVTQTPKHLITATGQRVTLRCSPRSGDLSVYWYQQSLDQGLQFLIQYYNGEERAKGNILERFSAQQFPDLHSELNLSSLELGDSALYFCASTKGGGEGSEKLFFGSGTQLSVL.